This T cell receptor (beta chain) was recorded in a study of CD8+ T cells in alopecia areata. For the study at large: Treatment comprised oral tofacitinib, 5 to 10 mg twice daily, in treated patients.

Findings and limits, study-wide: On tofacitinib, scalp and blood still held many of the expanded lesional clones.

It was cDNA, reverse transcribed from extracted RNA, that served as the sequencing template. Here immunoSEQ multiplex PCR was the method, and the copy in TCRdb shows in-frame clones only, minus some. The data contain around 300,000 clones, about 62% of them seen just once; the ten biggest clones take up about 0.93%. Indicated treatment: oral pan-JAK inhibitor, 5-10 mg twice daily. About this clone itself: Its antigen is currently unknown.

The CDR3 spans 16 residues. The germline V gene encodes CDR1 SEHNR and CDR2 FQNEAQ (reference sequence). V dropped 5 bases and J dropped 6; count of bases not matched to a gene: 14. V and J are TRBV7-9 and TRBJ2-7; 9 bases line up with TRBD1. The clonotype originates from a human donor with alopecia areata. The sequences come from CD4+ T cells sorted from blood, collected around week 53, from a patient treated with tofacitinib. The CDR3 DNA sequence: TGTGCCAGCAGCGCGACCCGGGACAGGGACTACCCCGAGCAGTACTTC. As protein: CASSATRDRDYPEQYF.